The 14 T cell receptor beta chains reported below all come from one sample, sequenced in a study of shared clonotypes between healthy human individuals. Measured with immunoSEQ multiplex PCR; TCRdb has only the in-frame clones, and not every one. The sample consists of about 2.4 million clones, about 92% of them appearing once. Sequencing was performed on naive CD4+ T cells sorted from blood. The subset: CD45RA+ positively selected. All receptors derive from a young man in good health.

This chain links TRBV7-9 with TRBJ2-7; D remains unclear. Per the germline V gene, CDR1 is SEHNR and CDR2 is FQNEAQ (reference sequence). The CDR3 is 11 amino acids. V lost 5 bases and J 6 bases, leaving 8 bases between the germline ends. Written as DNA, the CDR3 is TGTGCCAGCAGCACCACACGCGAGCAGTACTTC. Translating it yields CASSTTREQYF.

The chain uses TRBV9 and TRBJ2-1; 7 bases agree with TRBD2. The CDR3 has 17 residues. The V and J ends lost 3 bases and 10 bases, in that order; junction bases with no gene match: 19. Germline CDR1 SGDLS, CDR2 YYNGEE. The CDR3 DNA follows: TGTGCCAGCAGCGCGGGGGGACCGGGACTCCCGCAAGTCGAGCAGTTCTTC. The encoded protein is CASSAGGPGLPQVEQFF.

A remark on this clone: At the DNA level, this CDR3 is encoded by other sequences in the same sample as well. The CDR3 DNA follows: TGTGCCAGCAGTTACGGGGTCAGCTCCTACGAGCAGTACTTC. The encoded protein is CASSYGVSSYEQYF. This sequence joins TRBV6-5 and TRBJ2-7; D unclear. Germline assignment: CDR1 MNHEY and CDR2 SVGAGI. The CDR3 runs to 14 residues. Deletions cut 2 bases from V and 0 bases from J, with 8 bases between.

This sequence joins TRBV2 and TRBJ2-7; TRBD1 matches 7 bases. Per germline, CDR1 SNHLY and CDR2 FYNNEI. This CDR3 contains 14 residues. Trimming took 6 bases from V and 2 from J; bases not matched to a gene: 7. CDR3 region: CASRSGTATYEQYF. CDR3 coding DNA: TGTGCCAGCAGGTCCGGGACAGCAACCTACGAGCAGTACTTC. Using reference TRBV2 and TRBJ2-7 for the parts outside the CDR3, the full variable domain is EPEVTQTPSHQVTQMGQEVILRCVPISNHLYFYWYRQILGQKVEFLVSFYNNEISEKSEIFDDQFSVERPDGSNFTLKIRSTKLEDSAMYFCASRSGTATYEQYFGPGTRLTVT.

The chain recombines TRBV28 with TRBJ1-1; tentative D call: TRBD1 (5 bases). V lost 2 bases and J 6 bases, leaving 10 bases between the germline ends. The CDR3 covers 13 residues. Germline V gene data show CDR1 as MDHEN and CDR2 as SYDVKM. CDR3 sequence (DNA): TGTGCCAGCAGTTTAGGGGGAGGCCCTGAAGCTTTCTTT. This codes for CASSLGGGPEAFF.

This clone was seen only once. The V gene is TRBV20-1, the J gene TRBJ2-3; maybe TRBD2 (6 bases). The germline V gene encodes CDR1 DFQATT and CDR2 SNEGSKA (reference sequence). The CDR3 totals 11 residues. The CDR3 reads CIGGGTDTQYF. The CDR3, as DNA: TGCATTGGAGGGGGCACAGATACGCAGTATTTT.

J is TRBJ2-4 and V is TRBV6-5; possible D gene TRBD2, 5 bases. Germline V gene sequence: CDR1 MNHEY, CDR2 SVGAGI. The germline V and J ends were trimmed by 10 bases and 0 bases, with 16 bases remaining between them. The CDR3 sequence is 15 residues long. CDR3 DNA sequence: TGTGCCACCGGACGAGCGGACTTAGCCAAAAACATTCAGTACTTC. The encoded protein is CATGRADLAKNIQYF.

V usage is TRBV5-6 and J usage is TRBJ2-5; D is ambiguous. Looked up from germline, CDR1 is SGHDT and CDR2 is YYEEEE. The length of the CDR3 is 11 residues. V was cut by 1 base and J by 7 bases, with 5 bases left in between. DNA of the CDR3: TGTGCCAGCAGCTTGTATGGGACCCAGTACTTC. This codes for CASSLYGTQYF.

This clone has just a few counts. The V call is TRBV6-1, the J call TRBJ2-7, with unresolved D. There are 15 residues in the CDR3. Trimming cost V 7 bases and J 7 bases, with 23 bases left between them. CDR1 MNHNS and CDR2 SASEGT come from the germline V gene. The CDR3 nucleotides are TGTGCCAGCACTCCCTCTCGCACAGCCCTCCCGGAGCAGTACTTC. Amino acid sequence: CASTPSRTALPEQYF.

This sequence joins TRBV11-2 and TRBJ2-1; TRBD2 aligns across 9 bases. The CDR3 extends over 17 amino acids. The V and J ends lost 4 bases and 8 bases, in that order; junction bases with no gene match: 15. Looked up from germline, CDR1 is SGHAT and CDR2 is FQNNGV. The CDR3 DNA is TGTGCCAGCAGCTCCGTGGTCGCGGGGGGGCCATACTATGAGCAGTTCTTC. The encoded protein is CASSSVVAGGPYYEQFF.

Concerning this clone: Different DNA sequences within this sample yield the same CDR3. The V gene is TRBV7-2, the J gene TRBJ2-2; no definite D call. The CDR3 spans 11 residues. Germline CDR1 reads SGHTA; CDR2 reads FQGNSA. Trimming left V 0 bases short and J 7 bases short, with 0 bases between. The CDR3 sequence is CASSLAGELFF. CDR3 DNA sequence: TGTGCCAGCAGCTTAGCCGGGGAGCTGTTTTTT. The whole variable domain, filled in from reference TRBV7-2 and TRBJ2-2, reads GAGVSQSPSNKVTEKGKDVELRCDPISGHTALYWYRQSLGQGLEFLIYFQGNSAPDKSGLPSDRFSAERTGGSVSTLTIQRTQQEDSAVYLCASSLAGELFFGEGSRLTVL.

The V and J genes are TRBV2 and TRBJ1-5; D gene uncertain. Germline CDR1 reads SNHLY; CDR2 reads FYNNEI. The CDR3 consists of 13 residues. V lost 6 bases, J lost 2 bases, and 8 bases lay in between. The CDR3: CASSQEGNQPQHF. The CDR3 bases are TGTGCCAGCAGCCAAGAGGGCAATCAGCCCCAGCATTTT.

The chain uses TRBV5-4 and TRBJ2-1; a possible D gene is TRBD2 (7 bases). Germline assignment: CDR1 SGHNT and CDR2 YYREEE (reference sequence). V shed 3 bases and J shed 6 bases, with 19 bases lying between them. This CDR3 comprises 16 residues. The CDR3 bases are TGTGCCAGCAGCTCGAAAAAGGGGGAGGGAGGCAATGAGCAGTTCTTC. Translated, it gives CASSSKKGEGGNEQFF.

The rearrangement joins TRBV5-8 to TRBJ2-3; D is unresolved. Germline CDR1 and CDR2: SGHTS and YDEGEE. V was cut by 4 bases and J by 0 bases, with 12 bases left in between. CDR3 length equals 15 residues. Here the CDR3 reads CASSPGPESTDTQYF. As DNA, the CDR3 is TGTGCCAGCAGCCCGGGTCCAGAAAGCACAGATACGCAGTATTTT.